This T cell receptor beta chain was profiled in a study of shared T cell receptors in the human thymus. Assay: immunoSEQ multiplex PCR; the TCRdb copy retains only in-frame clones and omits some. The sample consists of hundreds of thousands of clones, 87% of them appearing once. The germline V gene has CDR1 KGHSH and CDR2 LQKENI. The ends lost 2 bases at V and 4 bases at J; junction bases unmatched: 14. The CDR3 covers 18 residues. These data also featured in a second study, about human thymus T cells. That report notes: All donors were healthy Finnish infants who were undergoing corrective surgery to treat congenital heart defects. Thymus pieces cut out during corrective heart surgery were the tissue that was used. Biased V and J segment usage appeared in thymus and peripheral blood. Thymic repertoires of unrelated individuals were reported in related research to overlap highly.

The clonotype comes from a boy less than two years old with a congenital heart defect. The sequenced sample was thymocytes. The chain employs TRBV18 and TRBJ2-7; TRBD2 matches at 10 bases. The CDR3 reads CASSPRAQGAGGPYEQYF. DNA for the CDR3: TGTGCCAGCTCACCAAGGGCCCAGGGAGCGGGGGGGCCTTACGAGCAGTACTTC.